These 14 T cell receptor beta chains originate from one sample sequenced in a study of blood T cell repertoires in COVID-19. Clones were sequenced by immunoSEQ multiplex PCR, and TCRdb holds only the in-frame ones, with some missing. Here the sample spans over 200,000 clones, approximately 87% being singletons. Sequencing was carried out using peripheral blood. These receptors all stem from a man between 60 and 75 years old who had recovered from COVID-19.

J is TRBJ1-1 and V is TRBV5-6; TRBD1 matches 8 bases. The V gene end was trimmed by 3 bases and the J gene end by 8 bases; junction bases not matched to a gene: 3. Germline V gene lookup returns CDR1 SGHDT and CDR2 YYEEEE. This CDR3 spans 12 amino acids. CDR3 residues: CASSWTGTEAFF. The CDR3 DNA reads TGTGCCAGCAGCTGGACAGGGACGGAAGCTTTCTTT. The full variable domain, completed using reference TRBV5-6 and TRBJ1-1, is DAGVTQSPTHLIKTRGQQVTLRCSPKSGHDTVSWYQQALGQGPQFIFQYYEEEERQRGNFPDRFSGHQFPNYSSELNVNALLLGDSALYLCASSWTGTEAFFGQGTRLTVV.

The chain is built from TRBV7-3 and TRBJ2-1, with 11 bases aligning to TRBD2. The CDR3 totals 15 residues. The V and J ends lost 5 bases and 2 bases, in that order; junction bases with no gene match: 2. Germline-derived CDR1 and CDR2 are SGHTA and FQGTGA. CDR3 amino acids: CASSPTSGTYNEQFF. CDR3 sequence (DNA): TGTGCCAGCAGCCCGACTAGCGGGACCTACAATGAGCAGTTCTTC. Complete variable domain (other parts from reference TRBV7-3 and TRBJ2-1): GAGVSQTPSNKVTEKGKYVELRCDPISGHTALYWYRQSLGQGPEFLIYFQGTGAADDSGLPNDRFFAVRPEGSVSTLKIQRTERGDSAVYLCASSPTSGTYNEQFFGPGTRLTVL.

The chain is built from TRBV7-2 and TRBJ1-2, with 7 positions matching TRBD1. V trimming: 0 bases; J trimming: 4 bases; junction bases outside the gene matches: 8. The CDR3 is 16 amino acids. The germline V gene has CDR1 SGHTA and CDR2 FQGNSA. CDR3 protein: CASSLAPSAGGYGYTF. Written as DNA, the CDR3 is TGTGCCAGCAGCTTAGCGCCCTCCGCAGGGGGCTATGGCTACACCTTC.

The J gene is TRBJ1-6, the V gene TRBV7-9; D possibly corresponds to TRBD1 (5 bases). The germline CDR1 and CDR2 sequences are SEHNR and FQNEAQ (reference sequence). The V gene lost 1 base and the J gene lost 8 bases, with 9 bases spanning the gap. CDR3 length equals 14 residues. The CDR3 nucleotides read TGTGCCAGCAGCTTAGATCAGGGTCATTCACCCCTCCACTTT. Translating gives CASSLDQGHSPLHF.

The rearrangement uses TRBV5-4 and TRBJ1-6, with D possibly being TRBD1 (5 bases). There are 14 residues in the CDR3. Germline lookup yields CDR1 SGHNT and CDR2 YYREEE (reference sequence). V was shortened by 4 bases and J by 10 bases, with 15 bases between the two germline ends. The chain's CDR3 is CASSLEGTQSPLHF. Written as DNA, the CDR3 is TGTGCCAGCAGCCTGGAGGGGACTCAATCACCCCTCCACTTT.

V and J are TRBV6-2 or TRBV6-3 and TRBJ1-2, with D perhaps matching TRBD1 (6 bases). The CDR3 covers 13 residues. V lost 5 bases and J lost 2, with 9 bases in between. CDR1 and CDR2 (germline): MNHEY, SVGEGT. The CDR3 nucleotides read TGTGCCAGCAGTGTAGGACAGAACTATGGCTACACCTTC. This encodes CASSVGQNYGYTF.

The V and J genes are TRBV9 and TRBJ1-2; D uncertain. The germline gives CDR1 SGDLS, CDR2 YYNGEE. The germline V and J ends were trimmed by 0 bases and 2 bases, with 11 bases remaining between them. The CDR3 has 15 residues. The CDR3 protein is CASSVAAEVNYGYTF. DNA for the CDR3: TGTGCCAGCAGCGTAGCGGCGGAAGTGAACTATGGCTACACCTTC.

This chain connects TRBV6-1 to TRBJ2-7; possibly TRBD2 for D (5 bases). The V and J ends lost 0 bases and 2 bases respectively, with 11 bases between them. This CDR3 has 15 amino acids. Germline CDR1 MNHNS, CDR2 SASEGT. This CDR3 is CASSEANGLAYEQYF. The CDR3 DNA is TGTGCCAGCAGTGAAGCAAATGGACTGGCCTACGAGCAGTACTTC.

This chain links TRBV5-1 with TRBJ2-1, with TRBD2 matching 7 bases. The CDR3 has 15 amino acids. CDR1 and CDR2 from the germline V gene are SGHRS and YFSETQ. V lost 2 bases, J lost 4 bases, and 6 bases stayed unmatched. CDR3 loop: CASSFQGLNYNEQFF. DNA of the CDR3: TGCGCCAGCAGCTTTCAGGGACTAAATTACAATGAGCAGTTCTTC.

The rearrangement joins TRBV6-5 to TRBJ2-7; 9 bases are shared with TRBD2. Germline lookup yields CDR1 MNHEY and CDR2 SVGAGI. V was clipped by 10 bases and J by 0 bases; unmatched bases: 10. The CDR3 spans 15 residues. The CDR3 loop is CATLLTSGLSYEQYF. The CDR3, as DNA: TGTGCCACCCTATTAACTAGCGGGCTCTCCTACGAGCAGTACTTC.

This rearrangement joins TRBV6-5 to TRBJ1-1; D might be TRBD1 (5 bases). V lost 6 bases, J lost 4 bases, and 12 bases lay in between. The CDR3 has 13 residues. The germline V gene has CDR1 MNHEY and CDR2 SVGAGI. CDR3 protein: CASSRREGTEAFF. The DNA of the CDR3 is TGTGCCAGCAGCCGCAGGGAAGGCACTGAAGCTTTCTTT.

V gene TRBV9 combines with J gene TRBJ2-7, with TRBD1 matching 7 bases. Germline CDR1 reads SGDLS; CDR2 reads YYNGEE. The length of the CDR3 is 15 residues. V shed 0 bases, J shed 0 bases, and the junction held 3 bases outside the gene matches. CDR3 amino acids: CASSVGTGSSYEQYF. The CDR3 nucleotides are TGTGCCAGCAGCGTAGGGACAGGCAGCTCCTACGAGCAGTACTTC.

This clone was seen only a few times. This sequence joins TRBV24-1 and TRBJ2-7; 7 nucleotides align to TRBD2. This CDR3 is built from 16 residues. V lost 3 bases and J lost 2; bases outside the gene matches: 9. CDR1 is KGHDR, CDR2 SFDVKD, per germline. The CDR3 nucleotides are TGTGCCACCAGTGATAGAGGGTCTAGCGGAACCTACGAGCAGTACTTC. As protein: CATSDRGSSGTYEQYF.

Only one count was recorded for this clone. The V gene is TRBV7-9, the J gene TRBJ2-1; 7 bases fit TRBD2. The CDR3 has 14 amino acids. The germline gives CDR1 SEHNR, CDR2 FQNEAQ (reference sequence). J was trimmed by 2 bases and V by 5 bases; bases with no gene match: 3. CDR3 nucleotides: TGTGCCAGCAGCCGAGCGGGACCCTACAATGAGCAGTTCTTC. As protein: CASSRAGPYNEQFF.